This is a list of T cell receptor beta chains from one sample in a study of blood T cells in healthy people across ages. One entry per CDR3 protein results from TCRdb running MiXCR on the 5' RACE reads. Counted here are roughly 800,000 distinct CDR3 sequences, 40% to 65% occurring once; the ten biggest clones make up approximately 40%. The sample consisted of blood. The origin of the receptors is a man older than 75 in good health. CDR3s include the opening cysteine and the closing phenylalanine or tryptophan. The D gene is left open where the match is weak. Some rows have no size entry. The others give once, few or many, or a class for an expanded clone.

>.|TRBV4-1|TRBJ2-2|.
CASSQDHSGNTNTGELFF
TGCGCCAGCAGCCAAGATCATTCCGGAAACACGAACACCGGGGAGCTGTTTTTT
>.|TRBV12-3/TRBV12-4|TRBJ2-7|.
CASSLDTTGPSEQYF
TGTGCCAGCAGTTTAGATACTACAGGGCCCTCCGAGCAGTACTTC
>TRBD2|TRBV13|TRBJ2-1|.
CASSSAGEATRYNEQFF
TGTGCCAGCAGCTCAGCGGGGGAGGCGACCAGATACAATGAGCAGTTCTTC
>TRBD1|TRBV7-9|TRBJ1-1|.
CASSSQDRATEAFF
TGTGCCAGCAGCTCACAGGACAGGGCCACTGAAGCTTTCTTT
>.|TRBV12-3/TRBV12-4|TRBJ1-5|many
CASSFGNQPQHF
TGTGCCAGCAGTTTTGGCAATCAGCCCCAGCATTTT
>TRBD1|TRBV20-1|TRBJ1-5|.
CSAPDTGGRQPQHF
TGCAGTGCTCCCGATACAGGGGGCCGGCAGCCCCAGCATTTT
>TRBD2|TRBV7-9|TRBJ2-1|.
CASSPAASGVGPYNEQFF
TGTGCCAGCAGCCCCGCGGCTAGCGGGGTGGGCCCCTACAATGAGCAGTTCTTC
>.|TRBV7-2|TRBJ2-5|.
CASSLATGGGYQQYF
TGTGCCAGCAGCTTAGCTACTGGTGGGGGGTATCAGCAGTACTTC
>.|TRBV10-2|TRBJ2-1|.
CASSEVCNEQFF
TGCGCCAGCAGTGAGGTCTGCAATGAGCAGTTCTTC
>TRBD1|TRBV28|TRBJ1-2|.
CASSQTGGSIDGYTF
TGTGCCAGCAGTCAAACAGGGGGCTCGATCGATGGCTACACCTTC
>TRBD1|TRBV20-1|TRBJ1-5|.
CSAKAQGAQPRHF
TGCAGTGCTAAGGCTCAGGGGGCTCAGCCCCGGCATTTT
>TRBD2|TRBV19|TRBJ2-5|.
CASNPPGLGQETQYF
TGTGCCAGTAACCCCCCTGGACTAGGGCAAGAGACCCAGTACTTC